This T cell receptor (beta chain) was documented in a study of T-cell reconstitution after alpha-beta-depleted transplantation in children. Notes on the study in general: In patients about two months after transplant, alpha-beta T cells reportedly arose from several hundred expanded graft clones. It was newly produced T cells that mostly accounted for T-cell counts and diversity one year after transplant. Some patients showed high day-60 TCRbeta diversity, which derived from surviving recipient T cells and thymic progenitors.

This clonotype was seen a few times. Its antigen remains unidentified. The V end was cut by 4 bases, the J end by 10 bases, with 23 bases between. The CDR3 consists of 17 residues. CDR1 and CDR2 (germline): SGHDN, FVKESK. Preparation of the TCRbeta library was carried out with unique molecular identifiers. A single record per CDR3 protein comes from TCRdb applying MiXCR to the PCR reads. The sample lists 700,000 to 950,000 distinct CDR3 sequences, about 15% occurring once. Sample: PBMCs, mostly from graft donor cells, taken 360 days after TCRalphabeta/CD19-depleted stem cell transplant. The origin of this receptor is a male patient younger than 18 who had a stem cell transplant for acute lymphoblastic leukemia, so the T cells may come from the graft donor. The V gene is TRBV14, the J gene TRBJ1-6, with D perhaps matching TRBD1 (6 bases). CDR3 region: CASSLGPGQLSGSPLHF. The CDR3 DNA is TGTGCCAGCAGCCTGGGACCCGGACAGCTTAGCGGATCACCCCTCCACTTT.